Below are 13 T cell receptor beta chains sequenced from a single sample in a study of blood T cell repertoires in COVID-19. The method was immunoSEQ multiplex PCR; TCRdb's version includes in-frame clones alone and lacks a portion of them. The sample consists of 80,000 to 85,000 clones, about 84% of them appearing once. The specimen was peripheral blood. The receptor set was obtained from a human donor in a cohort sampled during active COVID-19.

The chain has TRBV7-3 and TRBJ2-2; weak D call: TRBD2 (5 bases). V gave up 0 bases and J gave up 3 bases, with 8 bases separating them. The length of the CDR3 is 15 residues. CDR1 and CDR2 from the germline V gene are SGHTA and FQGTGA. For the CDR3, the DNA is TGTGCCAGCAGCTTAACGGCGGGTTACACCGGGGAGCTGTTTTTT. It translates to CASSLTAGYTGELFF.

The chain joins TRBV6-5 to TRBJ1-1; 7 bases align to TRBD1. Germline V CDR1 and CDR2: MNHEY, SVGAGI. V gave up 4 bases and J gave up 1 base; unmatched junction bases: 9. The CDR3 covers 16 residues. The CDR3 sequence: CASSSHRGRGNTEAFF. The CDR3 DNA reads TGTGCCAGCAGTTCCCACAGGGGACGGGGGAACACTGAAGCTTTCTTT.

The chain joins TRBV3-1 (or the pseudogene TRBV3-2) to TRBJ1-2, with 7 bases that match TRBD1. The CDR3 is 15 amino acids. Germline V gene lookup returns CDR1 LGHDT and CDR2 YNNKEL (reference sequence). V was clipped by 1 base and J by 3 bases; unmatched bases: 5. The CDR3 is CASSQVAGGYYGYTF. Here the CDR3 DNA reads TGTGCCAGCAGCCAAGTGGCAGGGGGTTACTATGGCTACACCTTC.

This sequence joins TRBV9 and TRBJ2-1, with TRBD2 matching over 10 bases. Germline V CDR1 and CDR2: SGDLS, YYNGEE. V trimming: 0 bases; J trimming: 12 bases; junction bases outside the gene matches: 3. This CDR3 spans 13 amino acids. CDR3 loop: CASSVGVAGGQFF. The CDR3 coding sequence is TGTGCCAGCAGCGTAGGGGTAGCGGGGGGGCAGTTCTTC.

The chain carries TRBV7-6 and TRBJ2-7; 10 bases are a match to TRBD1. This CDR3 contains 15 residues. The ends lost 4 bases at V and 5 bases at J; junction bases unmatched: 8. Germline lookup yields CDR1 SGHVS and CDR2 FNYEAQ. The CDR3 is CASSYDRGRRDEQYF. The DNA of the CDR3 is TGTGCCAGCAGCTATGACAGGGGGCGCAGGGACGAGCAGTACTTC.

The V gene is TRBV5-1, the J gene TRBJ2-2, with a weak D call TRBD1 (7 bases). This CDR3 spans 22 amino acids. Trimming cost V 2 bases and J 6 bases, with 35 bases left between them. Germline assignment: CDR1 SGHRS and CDR2 YFSETQ. The CDR3 spells CASSLTDRARTRDSLSSGELFF. The CDR3 nucleotides are TGCGCCAGCAGCTTAACCGACAGGGCACGGACTCGGGACTCACTAAGCTCCGGGGAGCTGTTTTTT.

The chain carries TRBV10-3 and TRBJ2-7; TRBD2 might be the D (6 bases). Germline assignment: CDR1 ENHRY and CDR2 SYGVKD. V lost 3 bases and J 4 bases, leaving 13 bases between the germline ends. This CDR3 spans 14 amino acids. CDR3 region: CAISDGAGSYEQYF. The DNA of the CDR3 is TGTGCCATCAGTGACGGTGCGGGGTCGTACGAGCAGTACTTC.

The sample holds one count of this clone. J is TRBJ1-2 and V is TRBV6-5; 8 bases align to TRBD1. Germline trimming cut 6 bases from V and 4 bases from J; bases unmatched to any gene: 10. Germline CDR1 and CDR2: MNHEY and SVGAGI. This CDR3 spans 15 amino acids. CDR3 sequence: CASRPGQGEIYGYTF. The CDR3 DNA sequence: TGTGCCAGCAGACCTGGACAGGGAGAGATCTATGGCTACACCTTC.

The rearrangement uses TRBV3-1 (or the pseudogene TRBV3-2) and TRBJ2-2; no clear D gene. Germline assignment: CDR1 LGHDT and CDR2 YNNKEL (reference sequence). V shed 6 bases and J shed 2 bases, with 4 bases lying between them. The CDR3 contains 12 residues. For the CDR3, the DNA is TGTGCCAGCAGTATAAACACCGGGGAGCTGTTTTTT. It encodes CASSINTGELFF.

The chain joins TRBV7-9 to TRBJ1-1; weak D call: TRBD1 (5 bases). CDR3 length equals 15 residues. CDR1 is SEHNR, CDR2 FQNEAQ, per germline (reference sequence). Between the trimmed V and J ends, which lost 7 bases and 0 bases, there was a span of 15 bases. The CDR3 is CASNTLRQMNTEAFF. Written as DNA, the CDR3 is TGTGCCAGCAACACCCTCAGACAGATGAACACTGAAGCTTTCTTT.

The J gene is TRBJ2-7, the V gene TRBV7-8; D is perhaps TRBD1 (6 bases). This CDR3 comprises 14 residues. Per the germline V gene, CDR1 is SGHVS and CDR2 is FQNEAQ. Deletions cut 2 bases from V and 3 bases from J, with 11 bases between. CDR3 nucleotides: TGTGCCAGCAGCTTAAGACAGGTCCGCTACGAGCAGTACTTC. Its translation: CASSLRQVRYEQYF.

The chain combines TRBV3-1 (or the pseudogene TRBV3-2) with TRBJ1-1; no firm D call. The CDR3 sequence is 11 residues long. Trimming removed 0 bases from V and 8 bases from J, with 4 bases in between. CDR1 and CDR2 (germline): LGHDT, YNNKEL (reference sequence). This CDR3 is CASSQDLEAFF. The CDR3 bases are TGTGCCAGCAGCCAAGATCTCGAAGCTTTCTTT.

The gene calls are TRBV11-2 and TRBJ1-2, with D uncertain. This CDR3 region has 13 residues. Trimming removed 0 bases at V and 1 base at J, with 3 bases between. Germline-derived CDR1 and CDR2 are SGHAT and FQNNGV. CDR3 sequence (DNA): TGTGCCAGCAGCTTAGACAGTAACTATGGCTACACCTTC. Residues: CASSLDSNYGYTF. Using reference TRBV11-2 and TRBJ1-2 for the parts outside the CDR3, the full variable domain is EAGVAQSPRYKIIEKRQSVAFWCNPISGHATLYWYQQILGQGPKLLIQFQNNGVVDDSQLPKDRFSAERLKGVDSTLKIQPAKLEDSAVYLCASSLDSNYGYTFGSGTRLTVV.